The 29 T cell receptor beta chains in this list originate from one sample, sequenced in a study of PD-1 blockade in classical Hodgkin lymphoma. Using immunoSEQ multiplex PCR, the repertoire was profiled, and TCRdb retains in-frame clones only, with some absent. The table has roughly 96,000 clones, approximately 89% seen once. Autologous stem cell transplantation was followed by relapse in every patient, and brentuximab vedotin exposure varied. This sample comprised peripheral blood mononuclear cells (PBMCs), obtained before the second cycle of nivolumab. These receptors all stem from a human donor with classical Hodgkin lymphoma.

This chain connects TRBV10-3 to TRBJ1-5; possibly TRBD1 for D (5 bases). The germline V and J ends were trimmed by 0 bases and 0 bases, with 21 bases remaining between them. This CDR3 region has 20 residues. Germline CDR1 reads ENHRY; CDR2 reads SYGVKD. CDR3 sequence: CAISESQKTDSEYSNQPQHF. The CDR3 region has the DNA TGTGCCATCAGTGAGTCTCAAAAAACAGACAGCGAGTATAGCAATCAGCCCCAGCATTTT.

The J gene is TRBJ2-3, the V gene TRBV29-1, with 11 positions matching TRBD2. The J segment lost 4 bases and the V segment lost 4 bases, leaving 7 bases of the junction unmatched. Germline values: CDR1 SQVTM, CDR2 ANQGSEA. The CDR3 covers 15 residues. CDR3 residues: CSVGATSGAADTQYF. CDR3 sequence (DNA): TGCAGCGTTGGAGCGACTAGCGGGGCGGCAGATACGCAGTATTTT.

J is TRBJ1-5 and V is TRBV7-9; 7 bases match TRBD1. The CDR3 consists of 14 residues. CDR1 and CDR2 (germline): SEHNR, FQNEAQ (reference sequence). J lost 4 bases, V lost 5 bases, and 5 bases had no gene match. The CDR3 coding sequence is TGTGCCAGCAGCCAGGACAGGAGAAATCAGCCCCAGCATTTT. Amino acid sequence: CASSQDRRNQPQHF.

The CDR3, as DNA: TGCGCCAGCAGCTATTTCAGTCAAGCGAGCTCCTACGAGCAGTACTTC. Translated: CASSYFSQASSYEQYF. This chain connects TRBV5-1 to TRBJ2-7; D call uncertain. Per the germline V gene, CDR1 is SGHRS and CDR2 is YFSETQ. The V and J ends lost 3 bases and 0 bases respectively, with 16 bases between them. The CDR3 runs to 16 residues. The variable domain in full, completed from reference TRBV5-1 and TRBJ2-7, reads KAGVTQTPRYLIKTRGQQVTLSCSPISGHRSVSWYQQTPGQGLQFLFEYFSETQRNKGNFPGRFSGRQFSNSRSEMNVSTLELGDSALYLCASSYFSQASSYEQYFGPGTRLTVT.

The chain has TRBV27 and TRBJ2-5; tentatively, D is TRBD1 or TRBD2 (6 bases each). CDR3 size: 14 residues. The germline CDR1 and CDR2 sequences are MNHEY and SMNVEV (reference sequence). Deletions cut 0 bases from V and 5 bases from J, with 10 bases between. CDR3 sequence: CASSLSGGGETQYF. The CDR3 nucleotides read TGTGCCAGCAGTTTATCGGGGGGCGGGGAGACCCAGTACTTC.

The CDR3, as DNA: TGTGCCAGCAGTTTAACGGGACTAGCGGCTTACGAGCAGTACTTC. Encoded protein: CASSLTGLAAYEQYF. V and J are TRBV27 and TRBJ2-7; 11 bases are a match to TRBD2. In germline, CDR1 is MNHEY, CDR2 SMNVEV (reference sequence). Trimming cost V 2 bases and J 4 bases; bases outside gene matches: 4. The CDR3 is 15 amino acids.

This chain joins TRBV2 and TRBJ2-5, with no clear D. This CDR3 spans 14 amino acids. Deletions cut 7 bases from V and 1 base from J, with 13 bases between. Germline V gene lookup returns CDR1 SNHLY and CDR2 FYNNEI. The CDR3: CASTMTGFQETQYF. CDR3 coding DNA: TGTGCCAGCACCATGACTGGATTCCAAGAGACCCAGTACTTC.

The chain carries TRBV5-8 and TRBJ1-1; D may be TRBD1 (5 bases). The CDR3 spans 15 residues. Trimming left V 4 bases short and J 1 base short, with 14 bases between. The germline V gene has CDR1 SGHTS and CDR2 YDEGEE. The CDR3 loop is CASSQMDTPNTEAFF. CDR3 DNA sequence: TGTGCCAGCAGCCAAATGGACACACCGAACACTGAAGCTTTCTTT.

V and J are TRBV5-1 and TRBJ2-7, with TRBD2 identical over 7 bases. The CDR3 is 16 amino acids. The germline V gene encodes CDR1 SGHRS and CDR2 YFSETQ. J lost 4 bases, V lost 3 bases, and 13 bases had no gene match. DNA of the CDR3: TGCGCCAGCAGCTCGTCCTCGGGAGCGGGAACATACGAGCAGTACTTC. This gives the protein CASSSSSGAGTYEQYF.

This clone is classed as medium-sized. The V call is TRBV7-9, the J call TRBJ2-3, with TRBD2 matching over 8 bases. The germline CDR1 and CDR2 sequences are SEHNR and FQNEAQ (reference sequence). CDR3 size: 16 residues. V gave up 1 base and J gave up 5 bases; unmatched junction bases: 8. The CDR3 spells CASSLVAGNAGDTQYF. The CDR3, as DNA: TGTGCCAGCAGCTTAGTAGCGGGAAACGCCGGAGATACGCAGTATTTT.

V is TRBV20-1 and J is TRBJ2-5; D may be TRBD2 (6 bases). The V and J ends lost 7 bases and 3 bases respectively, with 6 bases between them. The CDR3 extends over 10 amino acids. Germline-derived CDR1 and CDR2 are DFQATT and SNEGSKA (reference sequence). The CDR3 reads CSGGEETQYF. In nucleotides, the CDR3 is TGCAGTGGGGGGGAAGAGACCCAGTACTTC.

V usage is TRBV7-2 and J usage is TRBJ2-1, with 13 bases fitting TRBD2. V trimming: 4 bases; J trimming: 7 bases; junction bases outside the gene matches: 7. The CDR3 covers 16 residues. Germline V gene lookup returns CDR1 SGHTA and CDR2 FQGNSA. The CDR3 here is CASSSWTSGSRNEQFF. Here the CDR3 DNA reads TGTGCCAGCAGCTCGTGGACTAGCGGGAGCAGAAATGAGCAGTTCTTC.

CDR3 nucleotides: TGTGCCAGCAGCAAACAGGGTAGGATCTACGAGCAGTACTTC. Translation: CASSKQGRIYEQYF. This chain uses TRBV6-1 with TRBJ2-7, with D maybe TRBD1 (6 bases). The CDR3 length is 14 residues. Trimming stripped 6 bases from V and 3 bases from J, with 15 bases between. The V gene's germline CDR1 is MNHNS and CDR2 SASEGT.

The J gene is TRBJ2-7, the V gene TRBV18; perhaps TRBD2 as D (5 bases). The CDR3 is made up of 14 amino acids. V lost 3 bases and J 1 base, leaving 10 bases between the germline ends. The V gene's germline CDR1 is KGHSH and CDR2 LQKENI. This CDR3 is CASSPLRGSYEQYF. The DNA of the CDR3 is TGTGCCAGCTCACCCCTACGGGGATCCTACGAGCAGTACTTC.

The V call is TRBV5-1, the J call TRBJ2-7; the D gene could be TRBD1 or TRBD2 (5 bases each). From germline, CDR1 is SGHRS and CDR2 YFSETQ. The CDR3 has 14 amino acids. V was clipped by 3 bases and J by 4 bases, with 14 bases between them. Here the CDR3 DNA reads TGCGCCAGCAGCTCCGGGGCCTCTATTTACGAGCAGTACTTC. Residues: CASSSGASIYEQYF.

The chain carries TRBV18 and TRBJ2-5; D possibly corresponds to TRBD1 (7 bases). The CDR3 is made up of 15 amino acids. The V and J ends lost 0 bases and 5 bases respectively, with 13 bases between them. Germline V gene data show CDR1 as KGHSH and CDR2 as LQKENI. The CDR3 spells CASSPPEGAWETQYF. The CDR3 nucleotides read TGTGCCAGCTCACCACCGGAGGGGGCATGGGAGACCCAGTACTTC.

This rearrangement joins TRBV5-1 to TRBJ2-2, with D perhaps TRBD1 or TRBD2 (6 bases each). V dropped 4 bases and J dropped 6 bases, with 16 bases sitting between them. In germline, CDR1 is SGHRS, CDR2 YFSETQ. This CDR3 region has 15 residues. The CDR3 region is CASSPGAGEAGELFF. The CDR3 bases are TGCGCCAGCAGCCCGGGGGCGGGCGAGGCCGGGGAGCTGTTTTTT.

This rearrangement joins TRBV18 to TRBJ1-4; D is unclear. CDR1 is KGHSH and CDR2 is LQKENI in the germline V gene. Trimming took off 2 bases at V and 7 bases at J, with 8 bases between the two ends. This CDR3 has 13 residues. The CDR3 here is CASSPGVGEKLFF. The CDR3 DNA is TGTGCCAGCTCACCAGGGGTCGGTGAAAAACTGTTTTTT.

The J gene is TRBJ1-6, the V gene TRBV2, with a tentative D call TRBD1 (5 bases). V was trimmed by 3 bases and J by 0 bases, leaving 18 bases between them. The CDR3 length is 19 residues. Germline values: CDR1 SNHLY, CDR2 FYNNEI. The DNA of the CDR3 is TGTGCCAGCAGTGACCCTAAACTTCAGGGCTCCTCCTATAATTCACCCCTCCACTTT. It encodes CASSDPKLQGSSYNSPLHF.

The DNA for the CDR3 is TGTGCCAGCAGTTCATACTCTGGGGCCAACGTCCTGACTTTC. This gives the protein CASSSYSGANVLTF. The chain couples TRBV27 to TRBJ2-6; the D is unclear. From germline, CDR1 is MNHEY and CDR2 SMNVEV (reference sequence). V lost 4 bases, J lost 0 bases, and 4 bases lay in between. The CDR3 contains 14 residues. The full variable domain, completed using reference TRBV27 and TRBJ2-6, is EAQVTQNPRYLITVTGKKLTVTCSQNMNHEYMSWYRQDPGLGLRQIYYSMNVEVTDKGDVPEGYKVSRKEKRNFPLILESPSPNQTSLYFCASSSYSGANVLTFGAGSRLTVL.

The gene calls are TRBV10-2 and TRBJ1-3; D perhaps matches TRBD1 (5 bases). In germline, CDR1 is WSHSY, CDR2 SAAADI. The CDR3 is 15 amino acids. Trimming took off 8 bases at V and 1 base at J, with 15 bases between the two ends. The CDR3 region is CASSRGGRSGNTIYF. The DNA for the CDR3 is TGCGCCAGCTCCCGGGGGGGAAGATCTGGAAACACCATATATTTT.

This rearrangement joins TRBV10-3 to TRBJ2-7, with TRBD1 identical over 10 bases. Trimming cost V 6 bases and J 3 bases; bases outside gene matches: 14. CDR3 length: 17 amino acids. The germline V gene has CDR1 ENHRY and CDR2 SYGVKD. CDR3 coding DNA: TGTGCCATCAGAAGCACCGGGACAGGGGCCCGAGGCTACGAGCAGTACTTC. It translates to CAIRSTGTGARGYEQYF.

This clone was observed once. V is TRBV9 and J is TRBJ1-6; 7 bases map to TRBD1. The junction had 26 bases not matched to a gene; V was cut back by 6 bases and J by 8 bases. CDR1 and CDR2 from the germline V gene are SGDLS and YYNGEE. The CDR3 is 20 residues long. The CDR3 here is CASTPPTGRYRGNWDSPLHF. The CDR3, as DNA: TGTGCCAGCACCCCGCCGACAGGGCGGTACAGGGGCAATTGGGATTCACCCCTCCACTTT.

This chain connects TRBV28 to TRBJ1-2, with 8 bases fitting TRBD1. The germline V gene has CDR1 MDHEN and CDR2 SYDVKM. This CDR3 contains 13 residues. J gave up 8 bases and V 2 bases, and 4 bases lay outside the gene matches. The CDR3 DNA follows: TGTGCCAGCAGTTTACAGGACAGGGTGGGCTACACCTTC. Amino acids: CASSLQDRVGYTF.

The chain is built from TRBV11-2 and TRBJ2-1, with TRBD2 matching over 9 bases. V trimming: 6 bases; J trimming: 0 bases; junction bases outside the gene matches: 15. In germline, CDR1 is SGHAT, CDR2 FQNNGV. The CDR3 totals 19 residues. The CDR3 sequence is CASSDPSFSGSFSYNEQFF. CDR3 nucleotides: TGTGCCAGCAGTGACCCATCCTTTAGCGGGAGTTTCTCCTACAATGAGCAGTTCTTC.

The CDR3: CASSLALSGAHEQYF. CDR3 coding DNA: TGTGCCAGCAGCTTAGCGCTCTCGGGGGCCCACGAGCAGTACTTC. V gene TRBV7-6 combines with J gene TRBJ2-7; D might be TRBD1 or TRBD2, each matching 6 bases. Germline loops: CDR1 SGHVS, CDR2 FNYEAQ. V shed 0 bases and J shed 5 bases, with 14 bases lying between them. CDR3 size: 15 residues.

The CDR3 loop reads CASSYRGQSNYGYTF. DNA for the CDR3: TGTGCCAGCAGTTATAGGGGACAGAGCAACTATGGCTACACCTTC. The chain is built from TRBV6-5 and TRBJ1-2; 7 bases are shared with TRBD1. Trimming at V came to 3 bases and at J to 2 bases, leaving 6 bases not matched to a gene. The CDR3 contains 15 residues. Germline V gives CDR1 MNHEY, CDR2 SVGAGI.

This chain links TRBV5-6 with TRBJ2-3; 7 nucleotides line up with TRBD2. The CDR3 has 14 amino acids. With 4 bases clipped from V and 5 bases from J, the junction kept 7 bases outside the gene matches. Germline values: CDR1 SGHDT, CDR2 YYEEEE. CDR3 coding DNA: TGTGCCAGCAGCCCGGGAGAGCGGGGAGATACGCAGTATTTT. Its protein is CASSPGERGDTQYF.

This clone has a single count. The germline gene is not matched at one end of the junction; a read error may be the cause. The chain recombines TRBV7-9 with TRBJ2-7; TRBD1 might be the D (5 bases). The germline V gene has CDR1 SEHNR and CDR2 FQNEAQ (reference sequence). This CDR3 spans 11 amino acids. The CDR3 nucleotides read TGTGCCAGCAGCTTAGGCAGGGCGGTTGAGTTC. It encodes CASSLGRAVEF.